Following are 18 T cell receptor beta chains from one sample sequenced in a study of T cells after yellow fever vaccination. In TCRdb, the 5' RACE reads were re-called with MiXCR into one record per CDR3 protein. Of 450,000 to 550,000 distinct CDR3 sequences in the sample, roughly 22% were seen once. This sample comprised PBMCs, obtained less than 25 days after the first yellow fever vaccination. Receptors were obtained from a man younger than 30 who received the YFV17D yellow fever vaccine.

This clonotype was seen a few times. The chain is built from TRBV20-1 and TRBJ1-1; a possible D gene is TRBD1 (5 bases). The V end lost 5 bases, the J end lost 7 bases, and 11 bases lay between the germline ends. The CDR3 sequence is 11 residues long. CDR1 and CDR2 (germline): DFQATT, SNEGSKA (reference sequence). CDR3 sequence reads: CSAPGRIEAFF. The CDR3 nucleotides read TGCAGTGCTCCGGGGCGGATTGAAGCTTTCTTT.

In this sample, this clonotype turned up a few times. This rearrangement joins TRBV29-1 to TRBJ1-2; tentative D call: TRBD1 (6 bases). V was clipped by 7 bases and J by 10 bases, with 13 bases between them. CDR1 SQVTM and CDR2 ANQGSEA come from the germline V gene. The CDR3 covers 10 residues. For the CDR3, the DNA is TGCAGCGCCGGGGAGGGGGACTACACCTTC. Translating gives CSAGEGDYTF.

The CDR3: CARSPGLLGDTQYF. The CDR3 nucleotides read TGTGCCAGGAGCCCCGGACTCCTGGGGGATACGCAGTATTTT. The chain uses TRBV5-3 and TRBJ2-3, with D possibly matching TRBD2 (5 bases). TRBV5-3 is labeled an ORF, and its function is uncertain. Deletions cut 8 bases from V and 6 bases from J, with 19 bases between. CDR3 length: 14 residues.

This chain connects TRBV11-3 to TRBJ1-1; no firm D call. The CDR3 contains 12 residues. The germline gives CDR1 SGHNT, CDR2 YENEEA. Between the trimmed V and J ends, which lost 4 bases and 7 bases, there was a span of 10 bases. CDR3 region: CASSSKISEAFF. The CDR3 bases are TGTGCCAGCAGCTCGAAGATCAGTGAAGCTTTCTTT.

In its sample, this clonotype was seen a few times. The chain is built from TRBV18 and TRBJ1-6; the D gene is possibly TRBD1 (5 bases). This CDR3 comprises 18 residues. The V and J ends lost 2 bases and 0 bases respectively, with 14 bases between them. From germline, CDR1 is KGHSH and CDR2 LQKENI. The CDR3 bases are TGTGCCAGCTCACCAGGGGCGGGCACGAGCTCCTATAATTCACCCCTCCACTTT. It yields the protein CASSPGAGTSSYNSPLHF.

This clonotype was seen a handful of times. The V gene is TRBV3-1, the J gene TRBJ2-7; D is uncertain. The germline CDR1 and CDR2 sequences are LGHDT and YNNKEL (reference sequence). The ends were cut back, 0 bases at V and 8 bases at J, with 14 bases in the middle. The CDR3 has 14 residues. The CDR3 nucleotides are TGTGCCAGCAGCCAAGATCGGGCACCCCCCCAGCAGTACTTC. Amino acid sequence: CASSQDRAPPQQYF.

This clonotype was counted between two and nine times. The gene calls are TRBV5-5 and TRBJ1-3; D remains ambiguous. The CDR3 covers 16 residues. V lost 4 bases and J 1 base, leaving 15 bases between the germline ends. Germline V gene data show CDR1 as SGHKS and CDR2 as YYEKEE (reference sequence). The CDR3 loop reads CASSPTGYGSGNTIYF. CDR3 nucleotide sequence: TGTGCCAGCAGCCCGACTGGATATGGATCTGGAAACACCATATATTTT.

V is TRBV20-1 and J is TRBJ2-7, with 8 bases fitting TRBD1. V lost 1 base and J lost 6; bases outside the gene matches: 5. The CDR3 has 13 residues. From germline, CDR1 is DFQATT and CDR2 SNEGSKA (reference sequence). CDR3 sequence: CSARGDRGGEQYF. DNA for the CDR3: TGCAGTGCTAGAGGAGACAGGGGAGGCGAGCAGTACTTC.

J is TRBJ2-7 and V is TRBV7-9; no definite D call. Germline V gene lookup returns CDR1 SEHNR and CDR2 FQNEAQ (reference sequence). The CDR3 runs 15 residues. Deletions cut 1 base from V and 4 bases from J, with 14 bases between. The CDR3 nucleotides read TGTGCCAGCAGCTTAGGGGGTCTGGCTGTTTACGAGCAGTACTTC. It yields the protein CASSLGGLAVYEQYF. The complete variable domain, with remaining parts taken from reference TRBV7-9 and TRBJ2-7, reads DTGVSQNPRHKITKRGQNVTFRCDPISEHNRLYWYRQTLGQGPEFLTYFQNEAQLEKSRLLSDRFSAERPKGSFSTLEIQRTEQGDSAMYLCASSLGGLAVYEQYFGPGTRLTVT.

The rearrangement joins TRBV19 to TRBJ1-5; perhaps TRBD1 as D (5 bases). Trimming took 1 base from V and 3 from J, leaving 13 bases between them. Germline assignment: CDR1 LNHDA and CDR2 SQIVND (reference sequence). The length of the CDR3 is 16 residues. The CDR3 region has the DNA TGTGCCAGTAGTATAGCCACAGGACGGATCAATCAGCCCCAGCATTTT. It is translated as CASSIATGRINQPQHF.

The rearrangement uses TRBV6-2 or TRBV6-3 and TRBJ2-3; weak D call: TRBD1 (6 bases). The CDR3 has 12 residues. Between the trimmed V and J ends, which lost 6 bases and 5 bases, there was a span of 9 bases. Germline-derived CDR1 and CDR2 are MNHEY and SVGEGT. CDR3 region: CASRQGGDTQYF. DNA for the CDR3: TGTGCCAGCAGACAGGGTGGAGATACGCAGTATTTT.

The chain is built from TRBV5-5 and TRBJ2-3; D not resolved. V lost 0 bases to trimming and J lost 2 bases, with 10 bases between them. The V gene's germline CDR1 is SGHKS and CDR2 YYEKEE (reference sequence). The CDR3 is 15 amino acids. As DNA, the CDR3 is TGTGCCAGCAGCTTGGAGGGCGGCCTCACAGATACGCAGTATTTT. Encoded protein: CASSLEGGLTDTQYF. The full variable domain, completed using reference TRBV5-5 and TRBJ2-3, is DAGVTQSPTHLIKTRGQQVTLRCSPISGHKSVSWYQQVLGQGPQFIFQYYEKEERGRGNFPDRFSARQFPNYSSELNVNALLLGDSALYLCASSLEGGLTDTQYFGPGTRLTVL.

This clonotype was seen a few times. The CDR3 nucleotides are TGCGCCAGCAGCTGGGGACCGACAGGAATAGCCAACTATGGCTACACCTTC. It specifies CASSWGPTGIANYGYTF. This chain uses TRBV5-1 with TRBJ1-2; a weak D match, TRBD1 (6 bases). Germline CDR1 is SGHRS and CDR2 is YFSETQ. Trimming removed 3 bases from V and 2 bases from J, with 20 bases in between. The CDR3 runs 17 residues.

V gene TRBV24-1 combines with J gene TRBJ2-5; D not resolved. This CDR3 has 14 residues. V lost 2 bases and J 2 bases, leaving 8 bases between the germline ends. Germline CDR1 reads KGHDR; CDR2 reads SFDVKD. CDR3: CATSDSGNQETQYF. Written as DNA, the CDR3 is TGTGCCACCAGTGATTCAGGAAATCAAGAGACCCAGTACTTC.

This clonotype was found once. The gene calls are TRBV5-4 and TRBJ1-1, with D possibly being TRBD1 (5 bases). CDR1 and CDR2 from the germline V gene are SGHNT and YYREEE (reference sequence). V was cut by 4 bases and J by 4 bases, with 20 bases left in between. CDR3 size: 16 residues. In nucleotides, the CDR3 is TGTGCCAGCAGCATGGGACGGGGGGAGTTAGGCACTGAAGCTTTCTTT. Translation: CASSMGRGELGTEAFF.

This clonotype was picked up many times. The rearrangement uses TRBV28 and TRBJ1-5; D is undetermined. Germline-derived CDR1 and CDR2 are MDHEN and SYDVKM. The germline V and J ends were trimmed by 6 bases and 4 bases, with 10 bases remaining between them. The CDR3 consists of 13 residues. Written as DNA, the CDR3 is TGTGCCAGCAGGGGAAAGAGAAATCAGCCCCAGCATTTT. It yields the protein CASRGKRNQPQHF.

The V gene is TRBV15, the J gene TRBJ1-3; no firm D call. Germline values: CDR1 LNHNV, CDR2 YYDKDF (reference sequence). Trimming took off 0 bases at V and 2 bases at J, with 8 bases between the two ends. CDR3 length equals 15 residues. For the CDR3, the DNA is TGTGCCACCAGCAGAGAAGCACAAACTGGAAACACCATATATTTT. Translating it yields CATSREAQTGNTIYF.

The chain uses TRBV4-1 and TRBJ1-1; the D is unclear. Germline-derived CDR1 and CDR2 are MGHRA and YSYEKL. The CDR3 is 12 residues long. Trimming cost V 3 bases and J 5 bases, with 7 bases left between them. CDR3 amino acids: CASSHLMTEAFF. The CDR3 DNA follows: TGCGCCAGCAGCCACCTAATGACTGAAGCTTTCTTT.